Below are 21 T cell receptor beta chains sequenced from a single sample in a study of blood T cell repertoires in COVID-19. Produced via immunoSEQ multiplex PCR; TCRdb's table is partial and in-frame only. The table shows about 220,000 clones, with 80% to 85% occurring only once. Sequencing used peripheral blood. The source is a woman aged 30 to 39 who had recovered from COVID-19.

The table lists this clone with a few counts. The V call is TRBV4-1, the J call TRBJ2-1; 7 bases are shared with TRBD1. Germline values: CDR1 MGHRA, CDR2 YSYEKL. The CDR3 has 16 amino acids. With 6 bases clipped from V and 0 bases from J, the junction kept 8 bases outside the gene matches. In DNA form, the CDR3 reads TGCGCCAGCAGTTCAACAGGGGTCAGCTCCTACAATGAGCAGTTCTTC. It is translated as CASSSTGVSSYNEQFF.

The chain couples TRBV7-2 to TRBJ2-7; D perhaps matches TRBD1 (5 bases). This CDR3 spans 15 amino acids. Trimming stripped 1 base from V and 2 bases from J, with 12 bases between. Germline V CDR1 and CDR2: SGHTA, FQGNSA. The CDR3 spells CASSLGGGKTYEQYF. CDR3 DNA: TGTGCCAGCAGCTTAGGGGGCGGAAAAACCTACGAGCAGTACTTC.

This clone is a singleton in its sample. V and J are TRBV28 and TRBJ1-4; D may be TRBD1 (5 bases). With 3 bases removed from V and 7 bases from J, the gap between germline ends came to 12 bases. The germline CDR1 and CDR2 sequences are MDHEN and SYDVKM. The CDR3 is made up of 14 amino acids. The CDR3 region is CASSFWGRGEKLFF. The CDR3 nucleotides read TGTGCCAGCAGTTTCTGGGGGAGGGGTGAAAAACTGTTTTTT.

The chain links TRBV5-1 to TRBJ2-5; 7 bases are a match to TRBD1. The CDR3 consists of 14 residues. Per the germline V gene, CDR1 is SGHRS and CDR2 is YFSETQ. V was clipped by 6 bases and J by 2 bases; unmatched bases: 7. The CDR3 region is CASKDLTGQETQYF. The CDR3 DNA follows: TGCGCCAGCAAAGACCTGACAGGGCAAGAGACCCAGTACTTC. The complete variable domain, with remaining parts taken from reference TRBV5-1 and TRBJ2-5, reads KAGVTQTPRYLIKTRGQQVTLSCSPISGHRSVSWYQQTPGQGLQFLFEYFSETQRNKGNFPGRFSGRQFSNSRSEMNVSTLELGDSALYLCASKDLTGQETQYFGPGTRLLVL.

The CDR3 coding sequence is TGCGCCAGCAGCTGGAGCGGGCGGGCAGATACGCAGTATTTT. Its protein product is CASSWSGRADTQYF. The chain links TRBV5-1 to TRBJ2-3; D possibly corresponds to TRBD2 (6 bases). Trimming stripped 3 bases from V and 4 bases from J, with 12 bases between. Per germline, CDR1 SGHRS and CDR2 YFSETQ. The CDR3 contains 14 residues.

The rearrangement uses TRBV7-9 and TRBJ1-2; D uncertain. Germline V lookup: CDR1 SEHNR, CDR2 FQNEAQ (reference sequence). The CDR3 is 13 residues long. Trimming removed 1 base at V and 7 bases at J, with 10 bases between. The CDR3 loop reads CASSLEGRGGYTF. As DNA, the CDR3 is TGTGCCAGCAGCTTAGAAGGGAGAGGTGGCTACACCTTC.

The rearrangement links TRBV7-9 to TRBJ1-1; TRBD1 matches 7 bases. There are 15 residues in the CDR3. Germline assignment: CDR1 SEHNR and CDR2 FQNEAQ (reference sequence). J gave up 4 bases and V 4 bases, and 9 bases lay outside the gene matches. The CDR3, as DNA: TGTGCCAGCAGCTCGAGACCGACAGGGAGCACTGAAGCTTTCTTT. Protein: CASSSRPTGSTEAFF.

The table lists this clone with a few counts. The chain employs TRBV28 and TRBJ2-3, with TRBD2 matching over 8 bases. CDR3 length equals 15 residues. Unmatched junction bases numbered 5, after V lost 3 bases and J lost 3 bases. Germline lookup yields CDR1 MDHEN and CDR2 SYDVKM. This CDR3 is CASSLTGLVTDTQYF. In DNA form, the CDR3 reads TGTGCCAGCAGTTTGACGGGACTAGTGACAGATACGCAGTATTTT.

The chain recombines TRBV10-3 with TRBJ1-3; D is unclear. Trimming removed 4 bases from V and 4 bases from J, with 14 bases in between. Germline lookup yields CDR1 ENHRY and CDR2 SYGVKD. The CDR3 extends over 15 amino acids. The CDR3 DNA is TGTGCCATCAGTGCGACAAGGACGGGAGGAAACACCATATATTTT. This translates into CAISATRTGGNTIYF.

This sequence joins TRBV6-5 and TRBJ2-7; no definite D call. The V and J ends lost 2 bases and 0 bases respectively, with 5 bases between them. The CDR3 has 13 amino acids. CDR1 and CDR2 from the germline V gene are MNHEY and SVGAGI. This chain's CDR3 is CASSYRHSYEQYF. DNA of the CDR3: TGTGCCAGCAGTTACCGACACTCCTACGAGCAGTACTTC.

The chain carries TRBV5-1 and TRBJ2-3, with 12 bases matching TRBD2. V lost 0 bases to trimming and J lost 6 bases; unmatched junction nucleotides: 11. Germline values: CDR1 SGHRS, CDR2 YFSETQ. The CDR3 runs 18 residues. The CDR3 DNA reads TGCGCCAGCAGCTTGGATATGACTAGCGGGAGAAATAGCGATACGCAGTATTTT. Translation: CASSLDMTSGRNSDTQYF.

This clone occurred a few times. V gene TRBV15 combines with J gene TRBJ2-3; 7 bases are shared with TRBD2. V gave up 0 bases and J gave up 2 bases; unmatched junction bases: 8. CDR3 length: 17 amino acids. CDR1 and CDR2 from the germline V gene are LNHNV and YYDKDF (reference sequence). The CDR3 here is CATSREEASGFTDTQYF. In DNA, the CDR3 is TGTGCCACCAGCAGAGAGGAGGCTAGCGGATTCACAGATACGCAGTATTTT. Full variable domain (outside the CDR3, taken from reference TRBV15 and TRBJ2-3): DAMVIQNPRYQVTQFGKPVTLSCSQTLNHNVMYWYQQKSSQAPKLLFHYYDKDFNNEADTPDNFQSRRPNTSFCFLDIRSPGLGDTAMYLCATSREEASGFTDTQYFGPGTRLTVL.

The J gene is TRBJ2-1, the V gene TRBV5-1; 7 nucleotides agree with TRBD2. Germline V gene data show CDR1 as SGHRS and CDR2 as YFSETQ. J gave up 5 bases and V 4 bases, and 18 bases lay outside the gene matches. CDR3 length: 18 residues. The CDR3 here is CASSPISLAEKTDNEQFF. CDR3 DNA sequence: TGCGCCAGCAGCCCAATCTCCCTAGCGGAGAAAACTGACAATGAGCAGTTCTTC.

This chain links TRBV28 with TRBJ1-5, with 10 bases identical to TRBD1. The CDR3 has 18 amino acids. Trimming cost V 2 bases and J 0 bases; bases outside gene matches: 7. The V gene's germline CDR1 is MDHEN and CDR2 SYDVKM. The CDR3 spells CASSLGRDRGYSNQPQHF. CDR3 coding DNA: TGTGCCAGCAGTTTAGGGCGGGACAGGGGATATAGCAATCAGCCCCAGCATTTT.

The chain carries TRBV6-5 and TRBJ2-1; possibly TRBD2 for D (7 bases). CDR3 length: 13 residues. Germline loops: CDR1 MNHEY, CDR2 SVGAGI. With 7 bases removed from V and 7 bases from J, the gap between germline ends came to 14 bases. The CDR3 region is CASKGGGWNEQFF. CDR3 bases: TGTGCCAGCAAAGGGGGGGGTTGGAATGAGCAGTTCTTC.

The chain employs TRBV30 and TRBJ2-3; 13 positions match TRBD2. Trimming cost V 3 bases and J 1 base; bases outside gene matches: 4. The CDR3 has 16 amino acids. Germline-derived CDR1 and CDR2 are GTSNPN and SVGIG (reference sequence). The CDR3 protein is CAWRLAGGPGTDTQYF. The CDR3 DNA is TGTGCCTGGAGACTAGCGGGAGGGCCGGGCACAGATACGCAGTATTTT.

The rearrangement links TRBV3-1 (or the pseudogene TRBV3-2) to TRBJ2-2; D may be TRBD2 (5 bases). The CDR3 runs 15 residues. The germline V gene encodes CDR1 LGHDT and CDR2 YNNKEL (reference sequence). The ends were cut back, 4 bases at V and 4 bases at J, with 13 bases in the middle. This CDR3 is CASSRYEGSTGELFF. The DNA for the CDR3 is TGTGCCAGCAGCCGCTACGAGGGATCCACCGGGGAGCTGTTTTTT.

This clone was seen just once. V and J are TRBV29-1 and TRBJ2-4; tentatively, D is TRBD1 (6 bases). The CDR3 extends over 12 amino acids. Trimming shortened V by 6 bases and J by 10 bases, and 16 bases separated the two germline ends. Germline V gives CDR1 SQVTM, CDR2 ANQGSEA. The CDR3 sequence: CSVGYDRRIQYF. The CDR3 nucleotides are TGCAGCGTAGGATATGACAGGCGAATTCAGTACTTC.

The chain uses TRBV3-1 (or the pseudogene TRBV3-2) and TRBJ2-7; 8 positions agree with TRBD2. The CDR3 length is 13 residues. With 4 bases clipped from V and 3 bases from J, the junction kept 2 bases outside the gene matches. Germline loops: CDR1 LGHDT, CDR2 YNNKEL (reference sequence). In nucleotides, the CDR3 is TGTGCCAGCAGCCGACGGGGGGGCTACGAGCAGTACTTC. Protein sequence: CASSRRGGYEQYF.

A word on this clone: This sample also contains other DNA sequences that code for the same CDR3. The rearrangement links TRBV12-3 or TRBV12-4 to TRBJ2-3, with no clear D. V was cut by 5 bases and J by 3 bases, with 6 bases left in between. The CDR3 consists of 12 residues. CDR3 nucleotide sequence: TGTGCCAGCAGTCCAGGAACAGATACGCAGTATTTT. Its translation is CASSPGTDTQYF.

This chain joins TRBV12-3 or TRBV12-4 and TRBJ1-1, with TRBD1 matching 9 bases. The CDR3 contains 13 residues. The V gene end was trimmed by 3 bases and the J gene end by 11 bases; junction bases not matched to a gene: 7. The CDR3 DNA sequence: TGTGCCAGCAGTTTGATACAGGGGGCCAAGGCTTTCTTT. Translating gives CASSLIQGAKAFF.